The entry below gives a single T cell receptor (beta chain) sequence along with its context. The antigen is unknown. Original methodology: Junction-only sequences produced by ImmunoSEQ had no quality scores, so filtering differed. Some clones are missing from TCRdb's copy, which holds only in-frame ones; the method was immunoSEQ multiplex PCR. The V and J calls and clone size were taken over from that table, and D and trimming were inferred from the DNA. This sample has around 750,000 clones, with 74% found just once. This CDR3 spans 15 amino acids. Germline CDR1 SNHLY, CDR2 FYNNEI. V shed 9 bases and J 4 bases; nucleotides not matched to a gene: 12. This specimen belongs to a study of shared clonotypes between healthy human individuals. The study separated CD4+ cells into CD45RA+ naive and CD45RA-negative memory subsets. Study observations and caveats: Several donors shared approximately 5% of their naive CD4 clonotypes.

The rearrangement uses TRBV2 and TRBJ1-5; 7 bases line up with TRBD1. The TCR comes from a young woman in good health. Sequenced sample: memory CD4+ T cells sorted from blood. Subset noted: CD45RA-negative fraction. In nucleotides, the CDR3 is TGTGCCAGTGGGAGACAGGGCGCTCTTAATCAGCCCCAGCATTTT. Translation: CASGRQGALNQPQHF. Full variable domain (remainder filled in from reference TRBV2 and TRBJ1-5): EPEVTQTPSHQVTQMGQEVILRCVPISNHLYFYWYRQILGQKVEFLVSFYNNEISEKSEIFDDQFSVERPDGSNFTLKIRSTKLEDSAMYFCASGRQGALNQPQHFGDGTRLSIL.